The clone carrying this T cell receptor beta chain was seen only a few times. The antigen is undetermined. The CDR3 is made up of 14 amino acids. Deletions cut 7 bases from V and 2 bases from J, with 15 bases between. Germline CDR1 is LNHDA and CDR2 is SQIVND (reference sequence). This specimen comes from a study of T cells in Graves' hyperthyroidism and ophthalmopathy. Study observations and caveats: Researchers found most expanded thyroid clonotypes above 0.001 in blood as well.

Patients with ophthalmopathy all had a Clinical Activity Score of at least 3, a NOSPECS grade of at least 4 and duration under 3 months. Regions amplified from RNA transcripts were the TCR beta CDR3 regions. The HTBI primer set was used in a first-round RT-PCR of the TCR CDR3. Via MiXCR, TCRdb re-called the multiplex PCR reads, giving one row per CDR3 protein. The table lists a few hundred thousand distinct CDR3 sequences, less than 20% of them singletons. V and J are TRBV19 and TRBJ2-7; D may correspond to TRBD1 or TRBD2 (6 bases each). The sequence was obtained from a man younger than 35 with Graves' ophthalmopathy. Sequences were obtained from blood. CDR3 sequence (DNA): TGTGCCAGTACCCAAGGGGGGACCACCTACGAGCAGTACTTC. Protein: CASTQGGTTYEQYF.